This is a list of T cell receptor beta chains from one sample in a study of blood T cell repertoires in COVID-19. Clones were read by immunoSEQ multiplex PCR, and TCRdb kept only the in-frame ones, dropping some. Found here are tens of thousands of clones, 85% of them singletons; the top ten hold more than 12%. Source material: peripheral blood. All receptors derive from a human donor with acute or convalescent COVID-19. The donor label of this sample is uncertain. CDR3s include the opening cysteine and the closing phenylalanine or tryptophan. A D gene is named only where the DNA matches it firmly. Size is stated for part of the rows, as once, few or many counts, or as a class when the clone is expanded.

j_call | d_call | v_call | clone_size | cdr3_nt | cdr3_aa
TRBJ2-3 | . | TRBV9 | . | TGTGCCAGCAGCGCCTCAGACAGGGGAGGGACAGATACGCAGTATTTT | CASSASDRGGTDTQYF
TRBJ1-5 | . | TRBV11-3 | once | TGTGCCAGCAGCTTGGGAGGGGGACAGCCCCAGCATTTT | CASSLGGGQPQHF
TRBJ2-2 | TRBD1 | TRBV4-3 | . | TGCGCCAGCAGCCGAGTAGACAGGGATATCGGGGAGCTGTTTTTT | CASSRVDRDIGELFF
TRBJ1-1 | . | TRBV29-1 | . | TGCAGCGTTGAATCTGGACACCTGAACACTGAAGCTTTCTTT | CSVESGHLNTEAFF
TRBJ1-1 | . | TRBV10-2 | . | TGCGCCAGCAGGACCGGGGTTATGGCTGAAGCTTTCTTT | CASRTGVMAEAFF
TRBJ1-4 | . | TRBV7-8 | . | TGTGCCAGCAGCTTCCGGGACACAGGTGAAAAACTGTTTTTT | CASSFRDTGEKLFF
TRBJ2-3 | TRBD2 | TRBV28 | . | TGTGCCAGCAGCCCTCACTCTAGCGGGGCTAGCACAGATACGCAGTATTTT | CASSPHSSGASTDTQYF
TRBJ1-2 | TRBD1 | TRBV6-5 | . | TGTGCCAGCACCCCCGGACAGGGGGGAGGCTACACCTTC | CASTPGQGGGYTF
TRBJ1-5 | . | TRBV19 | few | TGTGCCAGTACCCCGTTCGCAGGGGACAATCAGCCCCAGCATTTT | CASTPFAGDNQPQHF
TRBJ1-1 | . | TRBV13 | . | TGTGCCAGCAGCTTCATCAACACTGAAGCTTTCTTT | CASSFINTEAFF
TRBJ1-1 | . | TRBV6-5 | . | TGTGCCAGCAGCGACAGCGTAGAGGAATGGGTCTTT | CASSDSVEEWVF
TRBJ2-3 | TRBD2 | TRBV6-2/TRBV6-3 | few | TGTGCCAGCAGCCTTTGGACTAGTGGAGATACGCAGTATTTT | CASSLWTSGDTQYF
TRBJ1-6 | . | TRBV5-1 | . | TGCGCCAGCAGCTTGGTCGAGAGCTCCTATAATTCACCCCTCCACTTT | CASSLVESSYNSPLHF
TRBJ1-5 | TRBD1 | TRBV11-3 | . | TGTGCCAGCAGCCAAGGGGGGACAGGGATGCAGCCCCAGCATTTT | CASSQGGTGMQPQHF
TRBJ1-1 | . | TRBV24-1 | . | TGTGCCACCAGTGATCAGAGGGGGTCGGACACTGAAGCTTTCTTT | CATSDQRGSDTEAFF
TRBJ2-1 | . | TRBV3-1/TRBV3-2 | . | TGTGCCAGCAGCGACATCATTAGCTCCTACAATGAGCAGTTCTTC | CASSDIISSYNEQFF
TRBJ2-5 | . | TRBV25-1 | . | TGTGCCAGCAGTGGCGCAGAGACCCAGTACTTC | CASSGAETQYF
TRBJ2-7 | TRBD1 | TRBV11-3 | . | TGTGCCAGACTACAGGGGCCTAGCTCCTACGAGCAGTACTTC | CARLQGPSSYEQYF
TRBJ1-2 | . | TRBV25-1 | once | TGTGCCAGCAGTGATTCAGGTACCGGCTACACCTTC | CASSDSGTGYTF
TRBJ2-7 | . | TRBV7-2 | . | TGTGCCAGCAGCCCCCAACTAGGCGGGGGCTTGGGCGAGCAGTACTTC | CASSPQLGGGLGEQYF
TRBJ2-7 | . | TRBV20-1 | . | TGCAGTGCTAGTCCCCAGGGCTACGAGCAGTACTTC | CSASPQGYEQYF
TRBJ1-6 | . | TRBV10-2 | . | TGCGCCAGCAGTGGTGAAGCGGGGGGAGGTTCACCCCTCCACTTT | CASSGEAGGGSPLHF
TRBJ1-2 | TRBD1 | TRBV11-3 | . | TGTGCCAGCAGCTTAGAGGGGCAGGACAGGATCTATGGCTACACCTTC | CASSLEGQDRIYGYTF
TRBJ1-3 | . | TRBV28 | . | TGTGCCAGCAGCCCGCTCCGGGGCTCTGGAAACACCATATATTTT | CASSPLRGSGNTIYF
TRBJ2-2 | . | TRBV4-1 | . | TGCGCCAGCAGCCATAACAGGGTCACCGGGGAGCTGTTTTTT | CASSHNRVTGELFF
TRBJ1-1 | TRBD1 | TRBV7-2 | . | TGTGCCAGCAGCATAAGACAGGGGGCAACTGAAGCTTTCTTT | CASSIRQGATEAFF
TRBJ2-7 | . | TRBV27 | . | TGTGCCAGCAGCCCAGCCTCCCTGGGGGGTGAGCAGTACTTC | CASSPASLGGEQYF
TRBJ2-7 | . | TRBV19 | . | TGTGCCAGTAGTATAGCCGCGGACTACGAGCAGTACTTC | CASSIAADYEQYF
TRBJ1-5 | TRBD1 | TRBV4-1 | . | TGCGCCAGCAGCCATGTACAGGGGAACAATCAGCCCCAGCATTTT | CASSHVQGNNQPQHF
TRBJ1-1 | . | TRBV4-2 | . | TGTGCCAGCAGCCAAGATCTCTACAGGGAAGCTTTCTTT | CASSQDLYREAFF
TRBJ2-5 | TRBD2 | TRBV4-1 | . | TGCGCCAGCAGCCAAGAGCCAGCGGGAGACTCTCCGCGAGAGACCCAGTACTTC | CASSQEPAGDSPRETQYF